This TCR beta chain stems from a study of T cells in Graves' hyperthyroidism and ophthalmopathy. Whole-study findings and limits: Stable hyperthyroidism was told apart from ophthalmopathy by a model built on 13 V-J features.

Source material for PBMCs was more than 7.5 ml fresh peripheral blood. Researchers amplified the TCR beta CDR3 regions from RNA transcripts. The study used the HTBI primer set for a first-round RT-PCR of the TCR CDR3. TCRdb used MiXCR to reprocess the multiplex PCR reads, holding one entry per CDR3 protein. Of around 440,000 distinct CDR3 sequences listed, 15% to 17% were seen once; the top ten hold 7.7%. This clonotype was recorded many times. Its antigen remains unknown. The CDR3 length is 11 residues. Trimming stripped 3 bases from V and 5 bases from J, with 5 bases between. Specimen: blood. The J gene is TRBJ2-7, the V gene TRBV12-3 or TRBV12-4; D is undetermined. The sequence came from a woman aged 18-29 years with Graves' hyperthyroidism. CDR3 nucleotide sequence: TGTGCCAGCAGTTTGTTCCACGAGCAGTACTTC. Protein sequence: CASSLFHEQYF.